A selection of T cell receptor beta chains follows, all from one sample in a study of regulatory T cells in long-lasting Graves disease. TCRdb itself ran the multiplex PCR reads through MiXCR, one entry per CDR3 protein. The sample gives 400,000 to 450,000 distinct CDR3 sequences, about a sixth of which show up once; about 10% is in the top ten. The same specimen was also included in a second study, on T cells in Graves' hyperthyroidism and ophthalmopathy.

This specimen was peripheral blood mononuclear cells (PBMCs), taken at new diagnosis, from a patient treated with antithyroid drugs. Receptors were obtained from a woman aged 25-40 years with Graves disease. The CDR3 runs from the conserved cysteine through the conserved F or W. Each record gives: CDR3 protein, D gene, V gene, J gene. D genes are given only for firm matches.

CASTPQGFSSTDTQYF,.,TRBV28,TRBJ2-3
CACSGGDSYNEQFF,.,TRBV9,TRBJ2-1
CASSPRGTGLYGYTF,TRBD1,TRBV27,TRBJ1-2
CASTRRWAHASSGNTIYF,.,TRBV6-1,TRBJ1-3
CASSLVSGTGDWHSPLHF,TRBD1,TRBV12-3/TRBV12-4,TRBJ1-6
CASSGPPNTEAFF,.,TRBV19,TRBJ1-1
CASSYSGAEGGETQYF,.,TRBV6-5,TRBJ2-5
CASRSPRRPNTGELFF,.,TRBV6-2/TRBV6-3,TRBJ2-2
CASSQYGTGTYEQYF,TRBD1,TRBV28,TRBJ2-7
CSARAGHEQYF,.,TRBV20-1,TRBJ2-7